This is a list of T cell receptor beta chains from one sample in a study of T cell changes during pregnancy in multiple sclerosis. TCRdb keeps only in-frame clones here, not all; method: immunoSEQ multiplex PCR. The data show around 92,000 clones, around 93% seen once. Sample: peripheral blood, taken after pregnancy. The receptors derive from a female donor with multiple sclerosis, enrolled in a pregnancy study. Both conserved end residues are part of each CDR3. Fields, in order: J gene, D gene, V gene, clone size, CDR3 DNA, CDR3 protein. The D gene is left open where the match is weak. Size values are once, few and many counts, or a class for expanded clones, and some rows have none.

j_gene: TRBJ2-1
d_gene: -
v_gene: TRBV23-1
abundance: -
CDR3nt: TGCGCCAGCAGACAGCGGAGAACCCACTACAATGAGCAGTTCTTC
CDR3aa: CASRQRRTHYNEQFF

j_gene: TRBJ1-2
d_gene: TRBD1
v_gene: TRBV19
abundance: -
CDR3nt: TGTGCCAGTAGTCCAAGCACAGGGGGCTTCTATGGCTACACCTTC
CDR3aa: CASSPSTGGFYGYTF

j_gene: TRBJ1-1
d_gene: -
v_gene: TRBV18
abundance: -
CDR3nt: TGTGCCAGCTCACCACGACAAGACGGTACTGAAGCTTTCTTT
CDR3aa: CASSPRQDGTEAFF

j_gene: TRBJ1-4
d_gene: TRBD1
v_gene: TRBV9
abundance: -
CDR3nt: TGTGCCAGCAGCCCTTCCGGGACAGGGAATGAAAAACTGTTTTTT
CDR3aa: CASSPSGTGNEKLFF

j_gene: TRBJ2-1
d_gene: -
v_gene: TRBV7-6
abundance: -
CDR3nt: TGTGCCAGCAGCTTAGGGTCGGGTCTCGGGGCCTACAATGAGCAGTTCTTC
CDR3aa: CASSLGSGLGAYNEQFF

j_gene: TRBJ2-7
d_gene: -
v_gene: TRBV27
abundance: -
CDR3nt: TGTGCCAGCAGTTTATCGGGGACTTCCTACGAGCAGTACTTC
CDR3aa: CASSLSGTSYEQYF

j_gene: TRBJ1-1
d_gene: -
v_gene: TRBV27
abundance: few
CDR3nt: TGTGCCAGCAGTCCATTCCCAGTGAACACTGAAGCTTTCTTT
CDR3aa: CASSPFPVNTEAFF

j_gene: TRBJ2-5
d_gene: TRBD2
v_gene: TRBV5-1
abundance: -
CDR3nt: TGCGCCAGCAGCTCGGGAGGGCCGGGGGAGACCCAGTACTTC
CDR3aa: CASSSGGPGETQYF

j_gene: TRBJ2-1
d_gene: TRBD1
v_gene: TRBV9
abundance: -
CDR3nt: TGTGCCAGCAACGCCGACAGGGTGAGAGACAATGAGCAGTTCTTC
CDR3aa: CASNADRVRDNEQFF

j_gene: TRBJ2-3
d_gene: TRBD1
v_gene: TRBV19
abundance: -
CDR3nt: TGTGCCAGTAGCGCCACCCCCACCGGGACAGGGAGGACAGATACGCAGTATTTT
CDR3aa: CASSATPTGTGRTDTQYF

j_gene: TRBJ2-7
d_gene: -
v_gene: TRBV6-6
abundance: few
CDR3nt: TGTGCCAGCACCGCCAGGACTTGGGAGCAGTACTTC
CDR3aa: CASTARTWEQYF